The clone carrying this TCR beta chain showed up just once. Its antigen is currently unknown. The sample is drawn from a study of CD8 T cells in Susac syndrome. The RNA, about 0.5 to 1 ug, was put through reverse transcription using random hexamers. An immunoSEQ multiplex PCR generated amplified TCR beta CDR3 products spanning 54 Vbeta and 13 Jbeta. TCRdb re-called the immunoSEQ multiplex PCR reads through MiXCR, storing one row per CDR3 protein. The table shows about 240,000 distinct CDR3 sequences, with around 96% occurring only once. V lost 0 bases and J lost 6; bases outside the gene matches: 5. The CDR3 length is 14 residues. Per germline, CDR1 SGHRS and CDR2 YFSETQ. Patients with Susac syndrome met diagnostic criteria that were recently defined for definite or probable disease. Study conclusions and caveats: The study acknowledged a relatively small number of individuals in its TCR sequencing and HLA analysis.

The source is a human donor with Susac syndrome. Sequenced input: CD4+ T cells from PBMCs. The chain carries TRBV5-1 and TRBJ1-1; TRBD1 agrees at 7 bases. The CDR3: CASSLEGGSAEAFF. The DNA for the CDR3 is TGCGCCAGCAGCTTGGAAGGGGGCAGCGCTGAAGCTTTCTTT.